Shown below are 18 T cell receptor beta chains from a single sample sequenced in a study of OX40 agonist ivuxolimab in advanced cancers. The protocol was immunoSEQ multiplex PCR, while the TCRdb copy is restricted to in-frame clones and leaves out a portion. Found here are roughly 67,000 clones, 80% to 95% of them singletons; the top ten hold 8% to 10%. The sequenced sample was CD4+ or CD8+ T cells sorted from blood, obtained in a trial of the OX40 agonist ivuxolimab. These receptors were taken from an adult with an advanced solid tumor such as melanoma, head and neck, liver or kidney cancer.

The chain uses TRBV4-1 and TRBJ2-7; 7 nucleotides agree with TRBD1. The CDR3 is made up of 13 amino acids. Germline V gene data show CDR1 as MGHRA and CDR2 as YSYEKL. With 5 bases clipped from V and 5 bases from J, the junction kept 6 bases outside the gene matches. CDR3 amino acids: CASSARQGHEQYF. The CDR3 nucleotides read TGCGCCAGCAGCGCCCGACAGGGCCACGAGCAGTACTTC.

The chain links TRBV6-5 to TRBJ1-2; 9 nucleotides agree with TRBD1. The CDR3 has 14 amino acids. With 2 bases clipped from V and 3 bases from J, the junction kept 1 base outside the gene matches. Germline lookup yields CDR1 MNHEY and CDR2 SVGAGI. Here the CDR3 DNA reads TGTGCCAGCAGTTACGGGACAGGGCACTATGGCTACACCTTC. It translates to CASSYGTGHYGYTF.

The chain is built from TRBV7-9 and TRBJ2-3; the match to TRBD2 covers 8 bases. This CDR3 spans 13 amino acids. Germline V gene data show CDR1 as SEHNR and CDR2 as FQNEAQ (reference sequence). Trimming removed 5 bases from V and 5 bases from J; junction bases left unmatched: 3. The chain's CDR3 is CASSPREEDTQYF. In DNA, the CDR3 is TGTGCCAGCAGCCCGCGGGAGGAAGATACGCAGTATTTT.

This rearrangement joins TRBV6-1 to TRBJ2-2, with D unclear. Germline loops: CDR1 MNHNS, CDR2 SASEGT. V was trimmed by 1 base and J by 3 bases, leaving 6 bases between them. The CDR3 totals 14 residues. The CDR3 here is CASSEGRYTGELFF. CDR3 DNA: TGTGCCAGCAGTGAAGGACGGTACACCGGGGAGCTGTTTTTT.

The chain combines TRBV19 with TRBJ2-7, with 9 nucleotides matching TRBD1. Trimming took 5 bases from V and 0 from J; bases not matched to a gene: 5. The CDR3 has 15 amino acids. Germline lookup yields CDR1 LNHDA and CDR2 SQIVND (reference sequence). CDR3 sequence: CASSFGQGSSYEQYF. The CDR3 DNA sequence: TGTGCCAGTAGTTTTGGACAGGGGAGCTCCTACGAGCAGTACTTC. The full variable domain, with the rest looked up from reference TRBV19 and TRBJ2-7, is DGGITQSPKYLFRKEGQNVTLSCEQNLNHDAMYWYRQDPGQGLRLIYYSQIVNDFQKGDIAEGYSVSREKKESFPLTVTSAQKNPTAFYLCASSFGQGSSYEQYFGPGTRLTVT.

The genes are TRBV5-6 and TRBJ2-7; the D gene is possibly TRBD2 (5 bases). V was cut by 0 bases and J by 5 bases, with 9 bases left in between. Germline CDR1 reads SGHDT; CDR2 reads YYEEEE. This CDR3 region has 13 residues. CDR3 protein: CASSLVGENEQYF. The DNA for the CDR3 is TGTGCCAGCAGCTTGGTCGGGGAGAACGAGCAGTACTTC.

The chain has TRBV20-1 and TRBJ1-1; D is possibly TRBD1 (5 bases). The CDR3 loop spans 11 amino acids. The V gene's germline CDR1 is DFQATT and CDR2 SNEGSKA (reference sequence). Trimming pared 3 bases from V and 5 bases from J, leaving 7 bases between. The CDR3 coding sequence is TGCAGTGCTAGTTCAGGGACTGAAGCTTTCTTT. This translates into CSASSGTEAFF.

The chain joins TRBV12-2 to TRBJ2-7; the D call of TRBD2 is as the table states it, not checked on the DNA. TRBV12-2 is marked as a pseudogene. This CDR3 is built from 14 residues. The CDR3 protein is CASRWPRSSYEQYF. The CDR3 nucleotides are TGTGCAAGTCGCTGGCCAAGGAGCTCCTACGAGCAGTACTTC.

This clone has only a few counts. This sequence joins TRBV7-9 and TRBJ1-2; 10 positions match TRBD1. The germline V gene has CDR1 SEHNR and CDR2 FQNEAQ (reference sequence). The V and J ends lost 3 bases and 4 bases, in that order; junction bases with no gene match: 8. This CDR3 spans 16 amino acids. The CDR3 nucleotides read TGTGCCAGCAGCTTTGGACCGGGACAGGGGATCTATGGCTACACCTTC. Its protein product is CASSFGPGQGIYGYTF.

J is TRBJ2-7 and V is TRBV27; no clear D. The CDR3 extends over 14 amino acids. Trimming took off 2 bases at V and 0 bases at J, with 8 bases between the two ends. CDR1 and CDR2 (germline): MNHEY, SMNVEV (reference sequence). The CDR3 spells CASSLIQNSYEQYF. Written as DNA, the CDR3 is TGTGCCAGCAGTTTAATACAGAACTCCTACGAGCAGTACTTC.

The V call is TRBV29-1, the J call TRBJ1-4; tentatively, D is TRBD1 (5 bases). V dropped 0 bases and J dropped 0 bases, with 5 bases sitting between them. Germline-derived CDR1 and CDR2 are SQVTM and ANQGSEA. The CDR3 consists of 14 residues. The CDR3 spells CSVEEGATNEKLFF. The CDR3 DNA follows: TGCAGCGTTGAAGAGGGGGCAACTAATGAAAAACTGTTTTTT.

The chain combines TRBV27 with TRBJ2-3; 7 bases map to TRBD2. Trimming cost V 5 bases and J 0 bases; bases outside gene matches: 5. CDR3 length: 15 amino acids. Germline V gene data show CDR1 as MNHEY and CDR2 as SMNVEV (reference sequence). The CDR3: CASSASGLSTDTQYF. Here the CDR3 DNA reads TGTGCCAGCAGTGCTAGCGGACTAAGCACAGATACGCAGTATTTT.

V gene TRBV5-5 combines with J gene TRBJ1-2; D remains ambiguous. CDR1 SGHKS and CDR2 YYEKEE come from the germline V gene (reference sequence). The V and J ends lost 0 bases and 8 bases respectively, with 14 bases between them. The CDR3 is 14 amino acids. CDR3: CASSLGPHNQGYTF. CDR3 nucleotides: TGTGCCAGCAGCTTGGGTCCGCACAATCAGGGCTACACCTTC.

Only one count was recorded for this clone. The J gene is TRBJ2-4, the V gene TRBV4-1; TRBD1 might be the D (5 bases). The CDR3 is 15 amino acids. V was cut by 1 base and J by 7 bases, with 14 bases left in between. The V gene's germline CDR1 is MGHRA and CDR2 YSYEKL. This CDR3 reads CASSQVGRGSNIQYF. The CDR3 DNA is TGCGCCAGCAGCCAAGTCGGTAGGGGCTCGAACATTCAGTACTTC.

J is TRBJ2-2 and V is TRBV4-1; no reliable D call. The CDR3 has 15 residues. Germline values: CDR1 MGHRA, CDR2 YSYEKL. V gave up 0 bases and J gave up 9 bases, with 14 bases separating them. CDR3 sequence reads: CASSQDSPGSRELFF. The CDR3 DNA follows: TGCGCCAGCAGCCAAGATTCGCCGGGCTCAAGGGAGCTGTTTTTT.

V and J are TRBV12-5 and TRBJ2-1; TRBD2 matches 7 bases. Germline loops: CDR1 LGHNT, CDR2 FRNRAP. Losses at the gene ends were 6 bases for V and 8 bases for J; bases not matched to a gene: 13. The CDR3 is 15 residues long. The CDR3 loop reads CASGPQRGPRDEQFF. DNA for the CDR3: TGTGCTAGTGGGCCCCAGCGGGGCCCGCGCGATGAGCAGTTCTTC.

In the case of this clone: Relative to the germline gene, one junction end is altered; a read error may explain this. The rearrangement joins TRBV7-7 to TRBJ2-2, with 7 bases matching TRBD1. The CDR3 has 16 residues. Germline V gives CDR1 SSHAT, CDR2 FNYEAQ (reference sequence). The CDR3 nucleotides are TGTGCTAGCAGCCCTAGAACAGGGGCTACGGCCGGGGAGCTGTTTTTT. This sequence encodes CASSPRTGATAGELFF.

The chain uses TRBV9 and TRBJ1-1; no firm D call. The germline CDR1 and CDR2 sequences are SGDLS and YYNGEE. The CDR3 is made up of 13 amino acids. The V gene lost 6 bases and the J gene lost 7 bases, with 16 bases spanning the gap. The CDR3 loop reads CASTNGPLGEAFF. The CDR3 DNA reads TGTGCCAGCACGAATGGGCCTCTTGGTGAAGCTTTCTTT.